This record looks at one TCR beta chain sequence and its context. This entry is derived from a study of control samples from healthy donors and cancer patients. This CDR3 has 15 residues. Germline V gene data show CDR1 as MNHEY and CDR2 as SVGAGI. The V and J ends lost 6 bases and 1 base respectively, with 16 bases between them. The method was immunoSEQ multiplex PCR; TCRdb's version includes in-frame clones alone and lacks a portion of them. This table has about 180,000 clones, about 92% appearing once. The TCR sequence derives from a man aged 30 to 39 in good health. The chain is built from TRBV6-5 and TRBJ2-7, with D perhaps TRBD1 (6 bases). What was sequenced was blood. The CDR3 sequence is CASRRGTKQSYEQYF. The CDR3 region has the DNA TGTGCCAGCAGGAGAGGGACAAAGCAATCCTACGAGCAGTACTTC.